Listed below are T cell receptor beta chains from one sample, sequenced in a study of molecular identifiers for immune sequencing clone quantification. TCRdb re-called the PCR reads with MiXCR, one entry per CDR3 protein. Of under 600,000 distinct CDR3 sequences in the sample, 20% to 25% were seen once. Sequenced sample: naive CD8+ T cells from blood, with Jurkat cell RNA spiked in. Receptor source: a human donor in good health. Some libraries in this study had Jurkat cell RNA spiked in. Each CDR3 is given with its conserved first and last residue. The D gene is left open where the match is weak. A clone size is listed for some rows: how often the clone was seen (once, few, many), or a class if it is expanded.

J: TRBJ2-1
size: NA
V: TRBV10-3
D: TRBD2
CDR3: CAISGGGVYNEQFF
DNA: TGTGCCATCAGCGGCGGGGGGGTCTACAATGAGCAGTTCTTC

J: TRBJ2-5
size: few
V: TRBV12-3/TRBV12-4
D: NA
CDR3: CASSHTRQGKEETQYF
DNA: TGTGCCAGCAGTCACACCCGGCAAGGGAAGGAAGAGACCCAGTACTTC

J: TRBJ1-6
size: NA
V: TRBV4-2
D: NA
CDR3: CASNPELGSSYNSPLHF
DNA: TGTGCCAGCAACCCCGAACTTGGGAGCTCCTATAATTCACCCCTCCACTTT

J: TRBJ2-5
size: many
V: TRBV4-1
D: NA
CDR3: CASSQGTDTLYF
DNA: TGCGCCAGCAGCCAAGGGACAGACACCCTTTACTTC

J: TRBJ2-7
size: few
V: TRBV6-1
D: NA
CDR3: CASTTTDYEQYF
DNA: TGTGCCAGCACCACGACAGACTACGAGCAGTACTTC

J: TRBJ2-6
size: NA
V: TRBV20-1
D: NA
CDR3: CSARRDWGANVLTF
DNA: TGCAGTGCTCGCAGGGATTGGGGGGCCAACGTCCTGACTTTC

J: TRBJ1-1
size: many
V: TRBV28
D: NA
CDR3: CASSFSRTEAFF
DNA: TGTGCCAGCAGTTTTTCGCGGACTGAAGCTTTCTTT

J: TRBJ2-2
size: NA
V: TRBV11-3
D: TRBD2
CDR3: CASSPSTSGRNRELFF
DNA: TGTGCCAGCAGCCCCTCCACTAGCGGGAGGAACCGGGAGCTGTTTTTT

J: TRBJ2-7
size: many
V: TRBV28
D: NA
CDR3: CASSPQNTYEQYF
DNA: TGTGCCAGCAGCCCCCAAAATACCTACGAGCAGTACTTC

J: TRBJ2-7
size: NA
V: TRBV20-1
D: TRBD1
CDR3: CSAWTGTGSYEQYF
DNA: TGCAGTGCTTGGACCGGGACAGGGTCCTACGAGCAGTACTTC

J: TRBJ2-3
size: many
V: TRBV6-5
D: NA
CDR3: CASSSLAATDTQYF
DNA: TGTGCCAGCAGTTCACTAGCTGCCACAGATACGCAGTATTTT

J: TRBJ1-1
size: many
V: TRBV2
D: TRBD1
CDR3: CASWGQGTMNTEAFF
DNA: TGTGCCAGCTGGGGACAGGGGACTATGAACACTGAAGCTTTCTTT

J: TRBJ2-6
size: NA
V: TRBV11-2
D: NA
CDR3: CASSPEVGLISGANVLTF
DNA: TGTGCCAGCAGCCCCGAGGTAGGTCTGATCTCTGGGGCCAACGTCCTGACTTTC

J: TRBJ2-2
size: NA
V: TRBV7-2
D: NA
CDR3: CASSLGDLTGELFF
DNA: TGTGCCAGCAGCTTAGGGGATCTCACCGGGGAGCTGTTTTTT

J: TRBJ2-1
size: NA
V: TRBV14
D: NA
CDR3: CASSQGSPGTGKFF
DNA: TGTGCCAGCAGCCAAGGGTCACCGGGGACTGGAAAGTTCTTC

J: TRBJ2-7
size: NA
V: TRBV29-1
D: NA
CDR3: CSVEIGKPYEQYF
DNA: TGCAGCGTTGAAATCGGCAAACCCTACGAGCAGTACTTC

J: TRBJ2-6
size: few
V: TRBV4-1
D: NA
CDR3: CASSQDHPARDVLTF
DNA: TGCGCCAGCAGCCAAGATCACCCGGCGAGAGACGTCCTGACTTTC

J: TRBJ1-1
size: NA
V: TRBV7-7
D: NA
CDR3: CASSAAPRTEAFF
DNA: TGTGCCAGCAGTGCGGCCCCAAGAACTGAAGCTTTCTTT

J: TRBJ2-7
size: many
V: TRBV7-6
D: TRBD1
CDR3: CASSFETGAWEQYF
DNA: TGTGCCAGCAGCTTCGAGACAGGGGCATGGGAGCAGTACTTC

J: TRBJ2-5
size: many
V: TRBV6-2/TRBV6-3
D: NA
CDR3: CASSYYLDNQETQYF
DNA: TGTGCCAGCAGTTACTACTTGGACAACCAAGAGACCCAGTACTTC

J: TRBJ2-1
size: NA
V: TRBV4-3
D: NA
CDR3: CASSQDIGVTGYNEQFF
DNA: TGCGCCAGCAGCCAAGATATTGGGGTGACCGGATACAATGAGCAGTTCTTC

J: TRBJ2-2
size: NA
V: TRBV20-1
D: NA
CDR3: CSARDHSGTNTGELFF
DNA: TGCAGTGCTAGAGACCACAGCGGTACGAACACCGGGGAGCTGTTTTTT

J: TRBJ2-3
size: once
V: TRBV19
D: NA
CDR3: CASSIVGHDTQYF
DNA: TGTGCCAGTAGTATAGTCGGGCATGATACGCAGTATTTT

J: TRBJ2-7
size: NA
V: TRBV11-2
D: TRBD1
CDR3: CASSNMDRGYEQYF
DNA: TGTGCCAGCAGCAACATGGACAGGGGATACGAGCAGTACTTC

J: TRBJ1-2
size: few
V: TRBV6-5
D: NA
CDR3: CASSYSNRGLANYGYTF
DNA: TGTGCCAGCAGTTACTCGAATCGGGGGCTAGCTAACTATGGCTACACCTTC

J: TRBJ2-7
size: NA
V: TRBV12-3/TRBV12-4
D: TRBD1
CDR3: CASSQDRGDEQYF
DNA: TGTGCCAGCAGCCAAGACAGGGGTGACGAGCAGTACTTC

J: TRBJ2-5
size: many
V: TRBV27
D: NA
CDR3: CASSLFSGYQETQYF
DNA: TGTGCCAGCAGTTTATTCTCCGGATACCAAGAGACCCAGTACTTC

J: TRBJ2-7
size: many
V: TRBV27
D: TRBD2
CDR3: CASSLSSGRTYEQYF
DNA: TGTGCCAGCAGTTTATCGAGCGGGAGGACCTACGAGCAGTACTTC

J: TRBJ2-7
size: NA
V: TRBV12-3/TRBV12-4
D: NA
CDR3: CASSLTGRTYEQYF
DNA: TGTGCCAGCAGTTTAACGGGCCGGACCTACGAGCAGTACTTC

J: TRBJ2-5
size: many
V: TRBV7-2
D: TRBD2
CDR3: CASSLAQTSGSETQYF
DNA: TGTGCCAGCAGCTTAGCCCAGACTAGCGGGTCAGAGACCCAGTACTTC

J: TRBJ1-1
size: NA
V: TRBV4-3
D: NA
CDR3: CASSQDFGAKNTEAFF
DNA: TGCGCCAGCAGCCAAGATTTCGGGGCGAAGAACACTGAAGCTTTCTTT

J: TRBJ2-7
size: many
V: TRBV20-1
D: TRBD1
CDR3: CSPRDSFSYEQYF
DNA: TGCAGTCCCCGGGACAGCTTCTCCTACGAGCAGTACTTC

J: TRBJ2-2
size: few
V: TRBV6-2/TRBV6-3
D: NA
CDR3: CASSYGRGRSNTGELFF
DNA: TGTGCCAGCAGTTACGGTCGTGGCAGGTCAAACACCGGGGAGCTGTTTTTT

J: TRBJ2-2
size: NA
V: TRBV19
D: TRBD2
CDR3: CASSIVTSGNTGELFF
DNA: TGTGCCAGTAGTATAGTAACTAGCGGGAACACCGGGGAGCTGTTTTTT

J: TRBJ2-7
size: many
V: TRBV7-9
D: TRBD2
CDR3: CASSLPGGTHEQYF
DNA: TGTGCCAGCAGCTTACCGGGAGGGACCCACGAGCAGTACTTC

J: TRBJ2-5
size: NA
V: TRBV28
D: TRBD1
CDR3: CASSLGTGLQETQYF
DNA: TGTGCCAGCAGTTTGGGGACAGGCCTACAAGAGACCCAGTACTTC

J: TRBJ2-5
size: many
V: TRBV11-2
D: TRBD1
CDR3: CASSLVQGGETQYF
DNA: TGTGCCAGCAGCTTAGTACAGGGGGGAGAGACCCAGTACTTC

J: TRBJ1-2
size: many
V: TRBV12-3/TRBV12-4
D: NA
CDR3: CASSPHLMPHNYGYTF
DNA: TGTGCCAGCAGTCCCCATTTAATGCCTCATAACTATGGCTACACCTTC

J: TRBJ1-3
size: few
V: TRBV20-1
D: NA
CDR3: CSARVDLISGNTIYF
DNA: TGCAGTGCTAGAGTGGATTTGATCTCTGGAAACACCATATATTTT

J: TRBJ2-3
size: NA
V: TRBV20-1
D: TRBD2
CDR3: CSAAGGPSDTQYF
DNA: TGCAGTGCCGCGGGAGGGCCATCAGATACGCAGTATTTT

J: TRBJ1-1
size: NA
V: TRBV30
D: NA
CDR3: CGVGVTEAFF
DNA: TGTGGGGTAGGAGTCACTGAAGCTTTCTTT

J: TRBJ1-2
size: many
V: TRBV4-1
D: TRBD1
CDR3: CASSPRQGQGGYTF
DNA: TGCGCCAGCAGCCCAAGACAGGGTCAAGGAGGCTACACCTTC

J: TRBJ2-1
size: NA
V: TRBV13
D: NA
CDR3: CASSLGHGGGPHNEQFF
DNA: TGTGCCAGCAGCTTAGGCCACGGGGGAGGCCCCCACAATGAGCAGTTCTTC

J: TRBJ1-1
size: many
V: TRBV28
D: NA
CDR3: CASSLSQNTEAFF
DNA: TGTGCCAGCAGTTTAAGTCAGAACACTGAAGCTTTCTTT

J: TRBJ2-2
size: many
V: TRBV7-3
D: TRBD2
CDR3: CASSQGLAETANTGELFF
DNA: TGTGCCAGCAGCCAGGGACTAGCGGAGACCGCGAACACCGGGGAGCTGTTTTTT

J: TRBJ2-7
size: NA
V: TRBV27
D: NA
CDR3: CASGNPYEQYF
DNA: TGTGCCAGCGGGAACCCCTACGAGCAGTACTTC

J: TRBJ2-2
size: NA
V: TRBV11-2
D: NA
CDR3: CASSLYGGTDTGELFF
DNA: TGTGCCAGCAGCTTATACGGGGGTACGGACACCGGGGAGCTGTTTTTT

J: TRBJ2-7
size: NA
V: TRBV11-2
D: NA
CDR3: CAGSLEVRQRATYEQYF
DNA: TGTGCCGGCAGCTTAGAGGTACGGCAGCGAGCGACCTACGAGCAGTACTTC

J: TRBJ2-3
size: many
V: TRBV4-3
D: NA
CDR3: CASSQNLIKGHNRADTQYF
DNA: TGCGCCAGCAGCCAAAACCTGATTAAGGGACACAATCGGGCAGATACGCAGTATTTT

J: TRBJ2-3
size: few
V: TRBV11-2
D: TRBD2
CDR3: CASSLSPLGGYYPTDTQYF
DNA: TGTGCCAGCAGCTTGTCCCCCCTGGGAGGGTATTACCCCACAGATACGCAGTATTTT

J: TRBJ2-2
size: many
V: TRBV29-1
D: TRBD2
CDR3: CSVVGPGGIDTGELFF
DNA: TGCAGCGTTGTGGGACCGGGAGGGATTGACACCGGGGAGCTGTTTTTT

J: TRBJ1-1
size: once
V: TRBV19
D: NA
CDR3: CASTPSTYYTEAFF
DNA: TGTGCCAGTACCCCGTCGACCTATTACACTGAAGCTTTCTTT

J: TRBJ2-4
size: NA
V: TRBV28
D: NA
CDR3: CASSPNGVVDIQYF
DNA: TGTGCCAGCAGCCCGAACGGGGTGGTGGACATTCAGTACTTC

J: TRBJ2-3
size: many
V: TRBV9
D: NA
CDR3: CASSPPSSDTQYF
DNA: TGTGCCAGCAGCCCCCCCAGCTCAGATACGCAGTATTTT

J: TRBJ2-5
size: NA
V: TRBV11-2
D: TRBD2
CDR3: CASSLGDYLYQETQYF
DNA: TGTGCCAGCAGCTTAGGGGACTACTTGTACCAAGAGACCCAGTACTTC

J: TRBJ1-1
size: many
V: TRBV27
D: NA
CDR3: CASSPGPGGGTEAFF
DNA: TGTGCCAGCAGTCCGGGACCCGGGGGAGGTACTGAAGCTTTCTTT

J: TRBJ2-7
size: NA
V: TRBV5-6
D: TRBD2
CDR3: CASRVAGAPYEQYF
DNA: TGTGCCAGCAGGGTAGCGGGGGCTCCCTACGAGCAGTACTTC

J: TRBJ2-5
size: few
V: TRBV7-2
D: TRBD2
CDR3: CASSLVGAGGLETQYF
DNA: TGTGCCAGCAGCTTAGTCGGAGCGGGAGGGCTAGAGACCCAGTACTTC

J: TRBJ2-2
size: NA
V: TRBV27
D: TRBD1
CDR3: CASNLPPPDRDSNTGELFF
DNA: TGTGCCAGCAATCTCCCCCCCCCCGACAGGGATTCGAACACCGGGGAGCTGTTTTTT